This TCR beta chain comes out of a study of blood T cell repertoires in COVID-19. Across the whole study: There were acute and convalescent COVID-19 samples, and they came from the United States, Italy and Spain. T cells, B-cell-depleted T cells, or PBMCs supplied cDNA or gDNA.

Per the study methods: Estimates of nucleated cell counts were drawn from the amplification of reference gene primers. TCRdb's copy holds only in-frame clones and misses some; the assay was immunoSEQ multiplex PCR. That table supplies the V and J calls and clone size; D and trimming were determined from the DNA. The table records more than 50,000 clones, 90% of them present only once. The V segment lost 6 bases and the J segment 0 bases; nucleotides outside the gene matches: 6. The CDR3 loop spans 16 amino acids. Germline V gene lookup returns CDR1 LGHDT and CDR2 YNNKEL (reference sequence). The J gene is TRBJ2-3, the V gene TRBV3-1 (or the pseudogene TRBV3-2), with 10 bases identical to TRBD2. The sample consisted of peripheral blood. The clonotype comes from a man between 60 and 75 years old with active COVID-19. The CDR3 loop is CASRSGLAASTDTQYF. The CDR3 nucleotides are TGTGCCAGCAGGTCCGGACTAGCGGCTAGCACAGATACGCAGTATTTT.